The T cell receptor beta chain described here comes from a study of control samples from healthy donors and cancer patients (dated by TCRdb to 2019 to 2021). The method behind the library was the immunoSEQ multiplex PCR assay. TCRdb holds this immuneACCESS table with in-frame rearrangements only. Some clones are missing; in checked studies, unresolved V genes explain under half, and the rest has no known cause. The table for this sample lists roughly 27,000 clones; approximately 91% of them were counted only once. The ten largest clones represent roughly 12% of the sample. The CDR3 spans 16 residues, from the cysteine through the phenylalanine. Just the 48-base CDR3 DNA is kept, in frame starting at base 1. V drops 0 bases and J drops 6 bases, leaving 13 bases in between. CDR1 SGHNT and CDR2 YYREEE were looked up in the germline V gene (reference sequence). About this clone: Its cognate antigen has yet to be identified. Base qualities were left out, and no much larger clone turns up one base away.

This TCR was sampled from a man aged 50 or older with lung cancer. The rearranged segments are TRBV5-4 and TRBJ1-6; the D gene is perhaps TRBD1, on 5 matching bases. The sample taken for sequencing was PBMCs. The DNA is TGTGCCAGCAGCTTGGAGGGGTCGCGTATTAATTCACCCCTCCACTTT. Translated, it reads CASSLEGSRINSPLHF.